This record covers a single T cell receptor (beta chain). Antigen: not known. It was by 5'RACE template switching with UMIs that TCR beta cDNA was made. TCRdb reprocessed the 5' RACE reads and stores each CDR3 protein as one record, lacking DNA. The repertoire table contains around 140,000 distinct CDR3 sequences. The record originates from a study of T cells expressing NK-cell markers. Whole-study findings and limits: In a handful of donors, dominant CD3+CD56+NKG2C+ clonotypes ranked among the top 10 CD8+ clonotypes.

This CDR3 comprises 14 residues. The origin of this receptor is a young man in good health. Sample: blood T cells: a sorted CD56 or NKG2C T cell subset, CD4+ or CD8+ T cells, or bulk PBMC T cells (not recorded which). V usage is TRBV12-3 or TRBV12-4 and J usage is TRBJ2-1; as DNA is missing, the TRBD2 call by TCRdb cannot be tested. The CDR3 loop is CASRQIGEDNEQFF.